The 21 T cell receptor beta chains listed next were all sequenced from one sample in a study of shared clonotypes between healthy human individuals. Using immunoSEQ multiplex PCR, the repertoire was profiled, and TCRdb retains in-frame clones only, with some absent. This sample carries a few hundred thousand clones, more than 95% of them seen once, and the ten largest clones take approximately 0.057%. Sequences were obtained from naive CD4+ T cells sorted from blood. Subset: CD45RA+ positively selected. The receptors shown here come from a woman in her 30s in good health.

J is TRBJ1-1 and V is TRBV15; D is perhaps TRBD1 (5 bases). CDR1 LNHNV and CDR2 YYDKDF come from the germline V gene (reference sequence). This CDR3 has 15 residues. With 0 bases removed from V and 5 bases from J, the gap between germline ends came to 13 bases. The CDR3 region is CATSRDVGLRTEAFF. The CDR3 nucleotides read TGTGCCACCAGCAGAGATGTGGGGCTGAGGACTGAAGCTTTCTTT.

V usage is TRBV6-5 and J usage is TRBJ2-3; D may correspond to TRBD1 or TRBD2 (5 bases each). CDR3 length equals 14 residues. V was cut by 2 bases and J by 3 bases, with 9 bases left in between. Germline V gene lookup returns CDR1 MNHEY and CDR2 SVGAGI. For the CDR3, the DNA is TGTGCCAGCAGTTACCGGGACCTTACAGATACGCAGTATTTT. Its translation: CASSYRDLTDTQYF.

This clone was seen only once. The genes are TRBV28 and TRBJ1-2, with 12 bases identical to TRBD1. Germline CDR1 reads MDHEN; CDR2 reads SYDVKM. This CDR3 has 14 residues. J gave up 4 bases and V 6 bases, and 3 bases lay outside the gene matches. This CDR3 reads CASSGDRGLYGYTF. The DNA of the CDR3 is TGTGCCAGCAGCGGGGACAGGGGGCTCTATGGCTACACCTTC.

The rearrangement joins TRBV5-1 to TRBJ1-4; D gene ambiguous. Germline V lookup: CDR1 SGHRS, CDR2 YFSETQ. The CDR3 is made up of 12 amino acids. The ends were cut back, 4 bases at V and 8 bases at J, with 9 bases in the middle. The CDR3 sequence: CASSRVGEKLFF. DNA for the CDR3: TGCGCCAGCAGCCGGGTAGGGGAAAAACTGTTTTTT.

The V and J genes are TRBV10-3 and TRBJ2-7; D gene unclear. Germline V lookup: CDR1 ENHRY, CDR2 SYGVKD. The CDR3 is made up of 12 amino acids. Trimming took off 5 bases at V and 7 bases at J, with 12 bases between the two ends. Here the CDR3 reads CAISREGGEQYF. The CDR3 DNA follows: TGTGCCATCAGTCGCGAAGGTGGTGAGCAGTACTTC.

The V call is TRBV7-6, the J call TRBJ1-4; perhaps TRBD1 as D (5 bases). The ends were cut back, 5 bases at V and 6 bases at J, with 16 bases in the middle. Germline lookup yields CDR1 SGHVS and CDR2 FNYEAQ. The CDR3 is 15 amino acids. The CDR3 protein is CASSRGPEGDEKLFF. The CDR3 DNA sequence: TGTGCCAGCAGCCGGGGACCCGAAGGGGATGAAAAACTGTTTTTT.

The chain has TRBV6-1 and TRBJ1-5; possibly TRBD1 for D (5 bases). The CDR3 consists of 15 residues. V was clipped by 4 bases and J by 6 bases, with 16 bases between them. Germline V gene data show CDR1 as MNHNS and CDR2 as SASEGT. CDR3 DNA sequence: TGTGCCAGCAGTGCGGGACCTCCAGTCGGTCAGCCCCAGCATTTT. Translating it yields CASSAGPPVGQPQHF.

This clone was seen a few times. The chain uses TRBV13 and TRBJ2-7; a weak D match, TRBD2 (6 bases). This CDR3 comprises 12 residues. Per germline, CDR1 PRHDT and CDR2 FYEKMQ (reference sequence). Trimming removed 5 bases from V and 4 bases from J, with 9 bases in between. The CDR3 loop reads CASSRGGYEQYF. The CDR3 nucleotides read TGTGCCAGCAGCCGGGGAGGTTACGAGCAGTACTTC.

Only one count was recorded for this clone. The chain couples TRBV6-5 to TRBJ1-1; a weak D match, TRBD1 (5 bases). Germline V CDR1 and CDR2: MNHEY, SVGAGI. This CDR3 is 13 amino acids long. V lost 5 bases and J lost 0, with 7 bases in between. The CDR3 loop is CASSGGVNTEAFF. The CDR3 DNA reads as TGTGCCAGCAGTGGGGGGGTGAACACTGAAGCTTTCTTT.

V gene TRBV18 combines with J gene TRBJ2-3; TRBD2 matches at 7 bases. V lost 6 bases, J lost 5 bases, and 5 bases stayed unmatched. Germline CDR1 and CDR2: KGHSH and LQKENI. The CDR3 is made up of 13 amino acids. In DNA, the CDR3 is TGTGCCAGCTCGCGGGAGTATGTAGATACGCAGTATTTT. This sequence encodes CASSREYVDTQYF. The full variable domain, rest sourced from reference TRBV18 and TRBJ2-3, is NAGVMQNPRHLVRRRGQEARLRCSPMKGHSHVYWYRQLPEEGLKFMVYLQKENIIDESGMPKERFSAEFPKEGPSILRIQQVVRGDSAAYFCASSREYVDTQYFGPGTRLTVL.

The V and J genes are TRBV28 and TRBJ1-4; 10 bases fit TRBD1. Per the germline V gene, CDR1 is MDHEN and CDR2 is SYDVKM. Trimming cost V 4 bases and J 8 bases; bases outside gene matches: 7. This CDR3 has 15 residues. Here the CDR3 DNA reads TGTGCCAGCAGTTCACAGGGGACAGGGGTCGAAAAACTGTTTTTT. This gives the protein CASSSQGTGVEKLFF.

The chain has TRBV5-6 and TRBJ1-1; D is ambiguous. Trimming took 0 bases from V and 1 from J, leaving 10 bases between them. Germline CDR1 is SGHDT and CDR2 is YYEEEE. This CDR3 region has 15 residues. The CDR3 DNA reads as TGTGCCAGCAGCTTGGTGGGCAGACGGAACACTGAAGCTTTCTTT. Amino acid sequence: CASSLVGRRNTEAFF.

The chain links TRBV6-6 to TRBJ2-5, with TRBD1 matching 9 bases. Germline CDR1 is MNHNY and CDR2 is SVGAGI (reference sequence). J was trimmed by 5 bases and V by 2 bases; bases with no gene match: 6. The CDR3 spans 15 residues. CDR3 bases: TGTGCCAGCAGTTACCCCGGGACAGGGCTGGAGACCCAGTACTTC. Translation: CASSYPGTGLETQYF.

V is TRBV9 and J is TRBJ2-1; 8 bases match TRBD1. J gave up 7 bases and V 0 bases, and 15 bases lay outside the gene matches. CDR1 SGDLS and CDR2 YYNGEE come from the germline V gene. The CDR3 spans 18 residues. CDR3 in amino acids: CASSVGPRRDRLGNEQFF. The CDR3 DNA is TGTGCCAGCAGCGTAGGGCCGAGGCGGGACAGGCTGGGGAATGAGCAGTTCTTC.

The gene calls are TRBV7-8 and TRBJ1-5; D unresolved. Germline CDR1 SGHVS, CDR2 FQNEAQ. The CDR3 extends over 14 amino acids. The V and J ends lost 2 bases and 1 base respectively, with 6 bases between them. CDR3 nucleotide sequence: TGTGCCAGCAGCTTAACCACCAGCAATCAGCCCCAGCATTTT. Translated, it gives CASSLTTSNQPQHF.

The rearrangement links TRBV4-2 to TRBJ2-1, with 8 positions matching TRBD1. V shed 0 bases, J shed 9 bases, and the junction held 13 bases outside the gene matches. Germline V gene data show CDR1 as LGHNA and CDR2 as YNFKEQ. The CDR3 length is 17 residues. The DNA for the CDR3 is TGTGCCAGCAGCCAAGATATGGTGGACAGGGCTCGAGGTGAGCAGTTCTTC. It yields the protein CASSQDMVDRARGEQFF.

The chain links TRBV28 to TRBJ2-6; D may match TRBD1 or TRBD2 (6 bases each). This CDR3 has 15 amino acids. Looked up from germline, CDR1 is MDHEN and CDR2 is SYDVKM. Trimming pared 7 bases from V and 0 bases from J, leaving 10 bases between. CDR3 sequence: CASNEGGSGANVLTF. The CDR3 DNA reads TGTGCCAGCAATGAGGGGGGCTCTGGGGCCAACGTCCTGACTTTC.

The chain links TRBV11-1 to TRBJ2-7; no clear D. CDR1 and CDR2 from the germline V gene are SGHAT and FQDESV (reference sequence). CDR3 length: 12 residues. Trimming took off 2 bases at V and 2 bases at J, with 4 bases between the two ends. This CDR3 is CASSLTTYEQYF. CDR3 bases: TGTGCCAGCAGCTTAACCACCTACGAGCAGTACTTC.

The chain employs TRBV19 and TRBJ2-2; weak D call: TRBD2 (6 bases). The CDR3 totals 15 residues. With 5 bases removed from V and 1 base from J, the gap between germline ends came to 11 bases. Germline V gene lookup returns CDR1 LNHDA and CDR2 SQIVND (reference sequence). CDR3 amino acids: CASSSPGVNTGELFF. The DNA of the CDR3 is TGTGCCAGTAGTTCCCCGGGAGTGAACACCGGGGAGCTGTTTTTT.

This chain uses TRBV6-5 with TRBJ2-7, with D perhaps matching TRBD1 (5 bases). V lost 2 bases and J 5 bases, leaving 13 bases between the germline ends. The CDR3 has 14 residues. The germline CDR1 and CDR2 sequences are MNHEY and SVGAGI. The DNA of the CDR3 is TGTGCCAGCAGTTACAACGGGCAGGGTAACGAGCAGTACTTC. It translates to CASSYNGQGNEQYF.

The genes are TRBV5-1 and TRBJ2-2; D gene ambiguous. There are 15 residues in the CDR3. V lost 0 bases to trimming and J lost 7 bases, with 13 bases between them. Looked up from germline, CDR1 is SGHRS and CDR2 is YFSETQ. The CDR3 bases are TGCGCCAGCAGCTTGGCCGGTGGGCGGAACGGGGAGCTGTTTTTT. It specifies CASSLAGGRNGELFF. Full variable domain (missing parts from reference TRBV5-1 and TRBJ2-2): KAGVTQTPRYLIKTRGQQVTLSCSPISGHRSVSWYQQTPGQGLQFLFEYFSETQRNKGNFPGRFSGRQFSNSRSEMNVSTLELGDSALYLCASSLAGGRNGELFFGEGSRLTVL.